This is a list of T cell receptor beta chains from one sample in a study of T cell repertoires in cytomegalovirus infection. TCRdb fed the reads into MiXCR, producing one record per CDR3 protein. This table holds fewer than 550,000 distinct CDR3 sequences, more than 20% found once. The sequencing sample was made of PBMCs. The receptors shown here come from a human donor in good health (CMV status not recorded). Some clones in this sample may be carry-over from other donors' samples. CDR3s include the opening cysteine and the closing phenylalanine or tryptophan. The order of the fields is V gene, clone size, J gene, D gene, CDR3 protein, CDR3 DNA. A D gene is named only where the DNA matches it firmly. Some rows have no size entry. The others give once, few or many, or a class for an expanded clone.

V: TRBV7-2; size: many; J: TRBJ1-4; D: TRBD1; CDR3: CASSLQGGNEKLFF; DNA: TGTGCCAGCAGCCTACAGGGGGGGAATGAAAAACTGTTTTTT
V: TRBV6-2/TRBV6-3; size: -; J: TRBJ1-1; D: -; CDR3: CASSYSGTRGTEAFF; DNA: TGTGCCAGCAGTTACTCCGGCACTAGAGGCACTGAAGCTTTCTTT
V: TRBV29-1; size: -; J: TRBJ2-1; D: -; CDR3: CSVITVGDEQFF; DNA: TGCAGCGTCATAACTGTCGGGGATGAGCAGTTCTTC
V: TRBV29-1; size: few; J: TRBJ2-7; D: -; CDR3: CSVRRGGNEQYF; DNA: TGCAGCGTCCGCAGGGGCGGCAACGAGCAGTACTTC
V: TRBV6-2/TRBV6-3; size: -; J: TRBJ1-1; D: -; CDR3: CASGMSGGLTEAFF; DNA: TGTGCCAGCGGCATGTCGGGGGGGCTGACTGAAGCTTTCTTT
V: TRBV19; size: -; J: TRBJ2-5; D: -; CDR3: CASSGASQETQYF; DNA: TGTGCCAGTAGCGGGGCCTCCCAAGAGACCCAGTACTTC
V: TRBV7-9; size: -; J: TRBJ2-1; D: TRBD2; CDR3: CASSPRTSGTSEQFF; DNA: TGTGCCAGCAGCCCGCGGACTAGCGGGACAAGTGAGCAGTTCTTC
V: TRBV7-2; size: -; J: TRBJ1-1; D: -; CDR3: CASSFATENTEAFF; DNA: TGTGCCAGCAGCTTTGCTACAGAGAACACTGAAGCTTTCTTT
V: TRBV7-9; size: many; J: TRBJ2-1; D: -; CDR3: CASSSDTGPSYNEQFF; DNA: TGTGCCAGCAGCTCCGATACAGGGCCCTCCTACAATGAGCAGTTCTTC
V: TRBV19; size: few; J: TRBJ1-2; D: -; CDR3: CASTPGGTAAIYGYTF; DNA: TGTGCCAGTACCCCTGGAGGGACCGCTGCGATCTATGGCTACACCTTC
V: TRBV24-1; size: -; J: TRBJ2-1; D: TRBD2; CDR3: CATSVGTSGSFF; DNA: TGTGCCACCAGTGTTGGGACTAGCGGGAGTTTCTTC
V: TRBV4-3; size: -; J: TRBJ2-7; D: TRBD2; CDR3: CASSHTRGGSLSEQYF; DNA: TGCGCCAGCAGCCACACGCGCGGGGGGTCTTTGAGCGAGCAGTACTTC
V: TRBV9; size: once; J: TRBJ2-7; D: -; CDR3: CASSPVIALGEQYF; DNA: TGTGCCAGCAGCCCCGTCATCGCGCTAGGGGAGCAGTACTTC
V: TRBV6-5; size: -; J: TRBJ2-7; D: -; CDR3: CASWGLRAYEQYF; DNA: TGTGCCAGCTGGGGACTGAGGGCCTACGAGCAGTACTTC
V: TRBV6-1; size: many; J: TRBJ1-1; D: -; CDR3: CAGQSGQNTEAFF; DNA: TGTGCCGGACAGTCTGGGCAAAACACTGAAGCTTTCTTT
V: TRBV11-3; size: -; J: TRBJ2-1; D: TRBD2; CDR3: CASSSGGTAGGGEQFF; DNA: TGTGCCAGCAGCTCAGGGGGGACAGCGGGAGGAGGAGAGCAGTTCTTC
V: TRBV6-5; size: few; J: TRBJ1-1; D: -; CDR3: CASSFLSPTGEAFF; DNA: TGTGCCAGCAGTTTCCTCTCGCCCACGGGAGAAGCTTTCTTT
V: TRBV7-2; size: many; J: TRBJ1-1; D: -; CDR3: CASSGVSGGTEAFF; DNA: TGTGCCAGCTCGGGGGTGAGTGGGGGCACTGAAGCTTTCTTT
V: TRBV28; size: -; J: TRBJ1-5; D: -; CDR3: CASRGVSNQPQHF; DNA: TGTGCCAGCAGAGGCGTTAGCAATCAGCCCCAGCATTTT
V: TRBV29-1; size: -; J: TRBJ2-5; D: TRBD2; CDR3: CSAEASGRAWETQYF; DNA: TGCAGCGCCGAGGCTAGCGGGAGGGCCTGGGAGACCCAGTACTTC